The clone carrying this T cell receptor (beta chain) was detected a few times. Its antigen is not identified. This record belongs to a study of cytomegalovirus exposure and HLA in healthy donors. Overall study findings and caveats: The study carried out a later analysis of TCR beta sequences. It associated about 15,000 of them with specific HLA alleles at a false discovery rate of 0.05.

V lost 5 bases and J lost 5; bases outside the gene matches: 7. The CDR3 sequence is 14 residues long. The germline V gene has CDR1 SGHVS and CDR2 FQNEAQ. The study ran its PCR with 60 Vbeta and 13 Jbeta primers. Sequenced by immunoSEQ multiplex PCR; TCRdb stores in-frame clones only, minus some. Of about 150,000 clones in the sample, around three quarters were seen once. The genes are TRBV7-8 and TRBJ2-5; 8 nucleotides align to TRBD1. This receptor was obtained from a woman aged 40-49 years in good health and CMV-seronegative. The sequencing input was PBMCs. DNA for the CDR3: TGTGCCAGCAGCCCCGGACAGGGTAAGGAGACCCAGTACTTC. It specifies CASSPGQGKETQYF.